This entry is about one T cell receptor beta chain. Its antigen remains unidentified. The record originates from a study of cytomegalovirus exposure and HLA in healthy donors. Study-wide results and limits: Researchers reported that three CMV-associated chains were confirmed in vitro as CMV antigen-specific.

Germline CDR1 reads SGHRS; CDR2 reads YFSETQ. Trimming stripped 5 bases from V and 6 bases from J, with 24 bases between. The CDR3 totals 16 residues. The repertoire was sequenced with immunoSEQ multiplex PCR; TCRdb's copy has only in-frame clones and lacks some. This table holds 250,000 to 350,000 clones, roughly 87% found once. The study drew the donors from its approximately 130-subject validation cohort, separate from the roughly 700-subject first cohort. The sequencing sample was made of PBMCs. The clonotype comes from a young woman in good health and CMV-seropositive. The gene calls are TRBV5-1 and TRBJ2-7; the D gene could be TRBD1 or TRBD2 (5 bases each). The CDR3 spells CASRDGTVEGWLEQYF. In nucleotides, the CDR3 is TGCGCCAGCAGGGATGGGACCGTTGAAGGTTGGCTCGAGCAGTACTTC.